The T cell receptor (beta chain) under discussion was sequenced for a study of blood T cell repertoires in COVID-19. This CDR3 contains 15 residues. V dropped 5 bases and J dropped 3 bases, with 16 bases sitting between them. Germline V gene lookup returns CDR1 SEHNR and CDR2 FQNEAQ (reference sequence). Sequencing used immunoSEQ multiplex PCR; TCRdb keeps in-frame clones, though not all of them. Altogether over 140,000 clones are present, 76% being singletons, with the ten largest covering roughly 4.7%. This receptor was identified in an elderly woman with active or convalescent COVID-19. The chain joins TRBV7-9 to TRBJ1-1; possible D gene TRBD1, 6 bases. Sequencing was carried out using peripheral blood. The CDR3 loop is CASSPQGFRDTEAFF. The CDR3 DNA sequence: TGTGCCAGCAGCCCCCAGGGGTTTAGGGACACTGAAGCTTTCTTT.